The clone carrying this TCR beta chain occurred a few times. The antigen is not known. The data are from a study of T cell repertoires in cytomegalovirus infection. TCRdb re-analysed the reads in MiXCR, keeping a single row per CDR3 protein. Among some 800,000 distinct CDR3 sequences listed, 25% to 30% were seen once. The ends were cut back, 6 bases at V and 3 bases at J, with 12 bases in the middle. The CDR3 is made up of 13 amino acids. Study-wide results and limits: The study found HLA-C-restricted CMV-specific TCR beta clonotypes dominating the ex vivo response. Carriers of CMV plus the relevant HLA were identified by cumulative public TCR beta family frequency.

This clonotype originated in a human donor in good health (CMV status not recorded). Some clones in this sample may be carry-over from other donors' samples. This rearrangement joins TRBV12-3 or TRBV12-4 to TRBJ2-7; D not resolved. Here the sequenced sample was cultured CD8+ T cells from PBMCs, taken from culture after CMV antigen stimulation. CDR3: CASSHGDYYEQYV. The CDR3 bases are TGTGCCAGCAGCCATGGGGATTACTACGAGCAGTACGTC.